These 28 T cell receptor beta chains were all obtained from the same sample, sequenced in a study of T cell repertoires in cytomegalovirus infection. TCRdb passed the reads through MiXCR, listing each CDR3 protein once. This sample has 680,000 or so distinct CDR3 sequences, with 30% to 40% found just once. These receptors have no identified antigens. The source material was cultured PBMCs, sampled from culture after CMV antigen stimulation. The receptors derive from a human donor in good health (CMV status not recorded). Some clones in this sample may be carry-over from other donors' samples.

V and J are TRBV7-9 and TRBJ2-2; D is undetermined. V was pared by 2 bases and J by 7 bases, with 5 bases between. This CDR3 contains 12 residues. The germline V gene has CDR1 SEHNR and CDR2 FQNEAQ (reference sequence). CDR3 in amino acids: CASSLKGGELFF. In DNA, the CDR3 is TGTGCCAGCAGCTTAAAAGGCGGGGAGCTGTTTTTT.

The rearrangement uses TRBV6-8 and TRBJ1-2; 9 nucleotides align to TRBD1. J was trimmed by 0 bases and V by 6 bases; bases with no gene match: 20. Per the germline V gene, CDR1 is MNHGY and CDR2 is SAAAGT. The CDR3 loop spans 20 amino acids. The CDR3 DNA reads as TGTGCCAGCAGCCTTACGATAACCGGGACAGGGACCGCTTCTAACTATGGCTACACCTTC. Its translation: CASSLTITGTGTASNYGYTF.

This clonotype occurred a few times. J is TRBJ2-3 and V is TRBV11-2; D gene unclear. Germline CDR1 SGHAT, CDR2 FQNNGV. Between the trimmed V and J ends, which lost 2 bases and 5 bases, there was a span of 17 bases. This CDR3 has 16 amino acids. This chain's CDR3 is CASSLLDPAVGDTQYF. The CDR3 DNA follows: TGTGCCAGCAGCTTATTAGACCCAGCTGTTGGAGATACGCAGTATTTT.

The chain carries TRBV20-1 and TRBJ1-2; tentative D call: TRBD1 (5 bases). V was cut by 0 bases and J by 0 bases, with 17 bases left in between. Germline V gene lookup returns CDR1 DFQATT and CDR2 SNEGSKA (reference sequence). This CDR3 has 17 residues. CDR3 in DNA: TGCAGTGCTAGAGACCCGAGGGGCAGGGCGCCTAACTATGGCTACACCTTC. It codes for CSARDPRGRAPNYGYTF.

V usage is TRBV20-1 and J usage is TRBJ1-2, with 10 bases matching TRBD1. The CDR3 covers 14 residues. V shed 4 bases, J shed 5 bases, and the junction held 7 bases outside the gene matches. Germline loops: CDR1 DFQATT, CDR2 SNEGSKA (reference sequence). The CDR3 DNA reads TGCAGTGCTACTGACAGGGGGCATTGGTATGGCTACACCTTC. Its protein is CSATDRGHWYGYTF.

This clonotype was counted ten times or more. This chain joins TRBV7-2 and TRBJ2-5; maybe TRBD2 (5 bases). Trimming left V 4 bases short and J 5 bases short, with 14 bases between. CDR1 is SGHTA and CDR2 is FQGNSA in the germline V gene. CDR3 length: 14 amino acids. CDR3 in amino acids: CASSYFGGEETQYF. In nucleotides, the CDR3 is TGTGCCAGCAGCTACTTTGGTGGGGAGGAGACCCAGTACTTC. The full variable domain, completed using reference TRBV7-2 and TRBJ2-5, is GAGVSQSPSNKVTEKGKDVELRCDPISGHTALYWYRQSLGQGLEFLIYFQGNSAPDKSGLPSDRFSAERTGGSVSTLTIQRTQQEDSAVYLCASSYFGGEETQYFGPGTRLLVL.

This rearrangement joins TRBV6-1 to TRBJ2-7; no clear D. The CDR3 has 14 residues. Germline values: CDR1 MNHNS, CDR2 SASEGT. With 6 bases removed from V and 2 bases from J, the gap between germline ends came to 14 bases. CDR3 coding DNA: TGTGCCAGCAGGAAACCTAGGGCCCCCTACGAGCAGTACTTC. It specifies CASRKPRAPYEQYF.

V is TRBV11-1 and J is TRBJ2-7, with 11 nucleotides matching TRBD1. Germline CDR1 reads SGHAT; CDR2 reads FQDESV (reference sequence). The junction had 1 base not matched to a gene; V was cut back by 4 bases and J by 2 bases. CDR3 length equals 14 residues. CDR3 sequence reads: CASSWTGGPYEQYF. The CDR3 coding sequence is TGTGCCAGCAGCTGGACAGGGGGCCCCTACGAGCAGTACTTC.

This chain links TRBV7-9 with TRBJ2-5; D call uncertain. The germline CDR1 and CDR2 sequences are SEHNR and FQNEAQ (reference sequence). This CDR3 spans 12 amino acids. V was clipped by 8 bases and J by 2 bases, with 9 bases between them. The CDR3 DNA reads TGTGCCAGCGGTAGGGATCAAGAGACCCAGTACTTC. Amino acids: CASGRDQETQYF.

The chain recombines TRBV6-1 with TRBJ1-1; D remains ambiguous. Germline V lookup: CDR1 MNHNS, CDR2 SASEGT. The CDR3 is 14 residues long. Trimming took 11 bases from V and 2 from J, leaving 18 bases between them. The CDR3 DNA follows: TGTGCCGGAACGGACTCAGCCGGCAACACTGAAGCTTTCTTT. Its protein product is CAGTDSAGNTEAFF.

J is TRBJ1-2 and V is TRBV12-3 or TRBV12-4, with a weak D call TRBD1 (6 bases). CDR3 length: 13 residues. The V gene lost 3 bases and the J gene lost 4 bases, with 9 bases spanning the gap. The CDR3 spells CASSFGRGYGYTF. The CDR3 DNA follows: TGTGCCAGCAGTTTTGGCAGGGGCTATGGCTACACCTTC.

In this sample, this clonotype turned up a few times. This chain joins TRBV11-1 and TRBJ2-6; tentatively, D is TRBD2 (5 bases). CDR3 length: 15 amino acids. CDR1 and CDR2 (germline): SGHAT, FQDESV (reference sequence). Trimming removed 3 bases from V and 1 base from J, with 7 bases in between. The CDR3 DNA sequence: TGTGCCAGCAGCTTGCGGAGGTCTGGGGCCAACGTCCTGACTTTC. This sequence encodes CASSLRRSGANVLTF. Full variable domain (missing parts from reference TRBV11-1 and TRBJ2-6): EAEVAQSPRYKITEKSQAVAFWCDPISGHATLYWYRQILGQGPELLVQFQDESVVDDSQLPKDRFSAERLKGVDSTLKIQPAELGDSAMYLCASSLRRSGANVLTFGAGSRLTVL.

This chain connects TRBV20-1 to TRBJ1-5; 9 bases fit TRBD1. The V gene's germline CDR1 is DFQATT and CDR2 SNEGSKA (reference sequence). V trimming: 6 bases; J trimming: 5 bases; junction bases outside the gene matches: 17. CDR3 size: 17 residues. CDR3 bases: TGCAGTGCCGAGACCCAGGGACAGGGCGATTGGCATCAGCCCCAGCATTTT. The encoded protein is CSAETQGQGDWHQPQHF.

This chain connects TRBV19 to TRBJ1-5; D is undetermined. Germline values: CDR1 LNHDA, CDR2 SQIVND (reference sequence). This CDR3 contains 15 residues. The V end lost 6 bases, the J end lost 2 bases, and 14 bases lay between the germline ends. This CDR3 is CASSSTVAGNQPQHF. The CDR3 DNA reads TGTGCCAGTAGCTCCACAGTGGCGGGCAATCAGCCCCAGCATTTT.

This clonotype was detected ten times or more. CDR3 residues: CASSSVRNTGELFF. CDR3 nucleotide sequence: TGTGCCAGCAGTAGCGTCAGAAACACCGGGGAGCTGTTTTTT. V usage is TRBV7-8 and J usage is TRBJ2-2; D perhaps matches TRBD2 (5 bases). Germline V lookup: CDR1 SGHVS, CDR2 FQNEAQ. The CDR3 spans 14 residues. V was pared by 6 bases and J by 2 bases, with 10 bases between.

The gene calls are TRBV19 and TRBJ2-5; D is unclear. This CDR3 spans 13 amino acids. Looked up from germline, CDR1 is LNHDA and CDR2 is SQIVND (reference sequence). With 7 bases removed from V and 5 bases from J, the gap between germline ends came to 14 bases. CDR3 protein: CASIGRKAETQYF. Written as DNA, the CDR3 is TGTGCCAGTATTGGCAGGAAGGCGGAGACCCAGTACTTC.

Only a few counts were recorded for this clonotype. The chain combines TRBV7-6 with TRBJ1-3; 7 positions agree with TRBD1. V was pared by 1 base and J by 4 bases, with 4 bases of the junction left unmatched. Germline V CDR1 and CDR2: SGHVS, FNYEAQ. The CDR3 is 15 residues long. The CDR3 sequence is CASSLEAQGGNTIYF. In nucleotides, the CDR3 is TGTGCCAGCAGCTTAGAGGCACAGGGGGGAAACACCATATATTTT.

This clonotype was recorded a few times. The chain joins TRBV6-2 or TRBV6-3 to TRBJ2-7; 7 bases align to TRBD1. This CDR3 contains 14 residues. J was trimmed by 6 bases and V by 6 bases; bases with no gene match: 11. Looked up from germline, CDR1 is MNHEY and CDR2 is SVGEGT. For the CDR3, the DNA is TGTGCCAGCAGGCGCGACAGGGAGTTCGGCGAGCAGTACTTC. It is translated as CASRRDREFGEQYF.

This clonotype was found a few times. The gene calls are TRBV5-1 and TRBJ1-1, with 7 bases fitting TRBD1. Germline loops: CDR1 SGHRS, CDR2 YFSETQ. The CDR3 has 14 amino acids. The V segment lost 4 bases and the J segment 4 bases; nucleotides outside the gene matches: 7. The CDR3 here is CASSRSPGGTEAFF. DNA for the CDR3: TGCGCCAGCAGCCGTAGCCCAGGGGGCACTGAAGCTTTCTTT.

The CDR3 bases are TGTGCTAGTGTGTCAAGGGACTACGAGCAGTACTTC. Protein product: CASVSRDYEQYF. The gene calls are TRBV12-5 and TRBJ2-7, with D hard to call. The CDR3 runs to 12 residues. Germline assignment: CDR1 LGHNT and CDR2 FRNRAP. V lost 7 bases to trimming and J lost 3 bases, with 10 bases between them.

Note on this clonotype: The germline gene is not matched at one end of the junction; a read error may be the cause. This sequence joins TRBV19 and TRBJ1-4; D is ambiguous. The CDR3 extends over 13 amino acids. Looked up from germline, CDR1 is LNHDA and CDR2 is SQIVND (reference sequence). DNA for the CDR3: TGTGCCACTAGTGAGAACCCTAATGAAAAACTGTTTTTT. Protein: CATSENPNEKLFF.

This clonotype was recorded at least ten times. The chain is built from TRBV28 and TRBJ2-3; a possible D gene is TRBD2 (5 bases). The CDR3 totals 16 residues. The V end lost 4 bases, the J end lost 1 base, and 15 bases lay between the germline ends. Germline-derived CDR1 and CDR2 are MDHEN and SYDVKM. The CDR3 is CASSSNLGIGTDTQYF. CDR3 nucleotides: TGTGCCAGCAGTTCGAACCTCGGGATAGGCACAGATACGCAGTATTTT.

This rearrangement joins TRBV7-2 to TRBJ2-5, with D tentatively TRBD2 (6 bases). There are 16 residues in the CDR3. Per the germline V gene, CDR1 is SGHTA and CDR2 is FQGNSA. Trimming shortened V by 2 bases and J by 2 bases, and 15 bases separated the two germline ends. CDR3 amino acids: CASSLMLRGGQETQYF. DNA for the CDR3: TGTGCCAGCAGCTTAATGCTGAGGGGAGGTCAAGAGACCCAGTACTTC.

The CDR3: CASSPLGGRRDSPLHF. The CDR3 DNA reads TGTGCCAGCAGCCCCCTGGGGGGGAGAAGGGATTCACCCCTCCACTTT. V is TRBV11-2 and J is TRBJ1-6; weak D call: TRBD1 (5 bases). The CDR3 totals 16 residues. V lost 5 bases to trimming and J lost 8 bases, with 19 bases between them. Germline V lookup: CDR1 SGHAT, CDR2 FQNNGV. The complete variable domain, with remaining parts taken from reference TRBV11-2 and TRBJ1-6, reads EAGVAQSPRYKIIEKRQSVAFWCNPISGHATLYWYQQILGQGPKLLIQFQNNGVVDDSQLPKDRFSAERLKGVDSTLKIQPAKLEDSAVYLCASSPLGGRRDSPLHFGNGTRLTVT.

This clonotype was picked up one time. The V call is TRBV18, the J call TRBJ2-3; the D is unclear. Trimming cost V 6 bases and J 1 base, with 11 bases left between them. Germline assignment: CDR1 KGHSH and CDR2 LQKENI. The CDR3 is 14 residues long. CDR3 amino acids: CASSDQSGTDTQYF. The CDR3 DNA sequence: TGTGCCAGCTCCGACCAGTCGGGCACAGATACGCAGTATTTT.

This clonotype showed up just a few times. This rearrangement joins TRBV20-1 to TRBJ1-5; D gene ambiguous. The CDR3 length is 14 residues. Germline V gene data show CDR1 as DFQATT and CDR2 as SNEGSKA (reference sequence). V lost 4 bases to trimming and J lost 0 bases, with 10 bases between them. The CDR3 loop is CSAILQTSNQPQHF. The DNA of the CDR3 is TGCAGTGCTATTTTGCAGACTAGCAATCAGCCCCAGCATTTT.

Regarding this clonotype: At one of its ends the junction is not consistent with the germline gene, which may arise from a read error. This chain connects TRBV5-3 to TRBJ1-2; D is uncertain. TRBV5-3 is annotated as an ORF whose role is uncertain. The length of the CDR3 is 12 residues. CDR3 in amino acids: CASSLWGNGYTF. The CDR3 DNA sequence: TGTGCCAGCAGCTTGTGGGGTAATGGCTACACCTTC.

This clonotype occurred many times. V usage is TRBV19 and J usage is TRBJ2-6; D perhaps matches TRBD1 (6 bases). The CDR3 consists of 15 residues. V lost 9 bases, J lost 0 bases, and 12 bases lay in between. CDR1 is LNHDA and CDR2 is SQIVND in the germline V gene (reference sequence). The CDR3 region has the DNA TGTGCCAGCCTGGGGGCGGACTCTGGGGCCAACGTCCTGACTTTC. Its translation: CASLGADSGANVLTF.